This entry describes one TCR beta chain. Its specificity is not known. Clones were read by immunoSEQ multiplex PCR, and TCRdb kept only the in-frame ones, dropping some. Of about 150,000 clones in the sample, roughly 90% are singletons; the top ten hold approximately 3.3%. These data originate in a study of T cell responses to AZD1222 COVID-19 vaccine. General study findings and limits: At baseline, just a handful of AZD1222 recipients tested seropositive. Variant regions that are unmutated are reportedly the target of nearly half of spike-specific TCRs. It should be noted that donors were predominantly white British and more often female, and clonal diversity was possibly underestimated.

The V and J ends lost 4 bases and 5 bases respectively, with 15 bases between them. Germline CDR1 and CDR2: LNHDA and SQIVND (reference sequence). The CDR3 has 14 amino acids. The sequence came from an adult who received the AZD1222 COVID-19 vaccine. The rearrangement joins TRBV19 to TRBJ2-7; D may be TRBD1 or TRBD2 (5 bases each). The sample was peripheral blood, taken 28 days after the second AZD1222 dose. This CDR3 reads CASSKQPGSHEQYF. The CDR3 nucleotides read TGTGCCAGTAGTAAGCAACCAGGGAGCCACGAGCAGTACTTC.